The 10 T cell receptor beta chains listed next were all sequenced from one sample in a study of patients and donors after allogeneic stem cell transplantation. One entry per CDR3 protein results from TCRdb running MiXCR on the RT-PCR reads. The table lists around 150,000 distinct CDR3 sequences, 30% to 45% of them singletons. The specimen sequenced was blood, either unsorted or a sorted T cell fraction (not recorded which). These TCRs come from a human donor who was either an allogeneic HSCT recipient or a stem cell or donor lymphocyte infusion donor (not recorded which). It is not recorded whose cells these are; they may come from a transplant donor.

The chain couples TRBV5-6 to TRBJ1-1; D not resolved. This CDR3 contains 12 residues. CDR1 is SGHDT, CDR2 YYEEEE, per germline. The V end was cut by 3 bases, the J end by 0 bases, with 3 bases between. The DNA of the CDR3 is TGTGCCAGCAGCTGGATGAACACTGAAGCTTTCTTT. Translated, it gives CASSWMNTEAFF. The variable domain in full, completed from reference TRBV5-6 and TRBJ1-1, reads DAGVTQSPTHLIKTRGQQVTLRCSPKSGHDTVSWYQQALGQGPQFIFQYYEEEERQRGNFPDRFSGHQFPNYSSELNVNALLLGDSALYLCASSWMNTEAFFGQGTRLTVV.

This chain uses TRBV7-9 with TRBJ1-2, with 7 nucleotides matching TRBD1. Germline CDR1 and CDR2: SEHNR and FQNEAQ (reference sequence). CDR3 length: 14 residues. Trimming took 5 bases from V and 4 from J; bases not matched to a gene: 7. The CDR3 DNA sequence: TGTGCCAGCAGCCCACCGGGACAGATCTATGGCTACACCTTC. Residues: CASSPPGQIYGYTF.

This clonotype was recorded a few times. V usage is TRBV7-8 and J usage is TRBJ2-3, with TRBD1 as a possible D gene (7 bases). Deletions cut 3 bases from V and 5 bases from J, with 15 bases between. CDR1 is SGHVS and CDR2 is FQNEAQ in the germline V gene. This CDR3 has 15 amino acids. CDR3 loop: CASSFGGRGVDTQYF. The CDR3 nucleotides read TGTGCCAGCAGCTTTGGTGGCAGGGGGGTAGATACGCAGTATTTT.

V and J are TRBV10-3 and TRBJ1-2; TRBD1 matches at 7 bases. Germline V gene sequence: CDR1 ENHRY, CDR2 SYGVKD. The length of the CDR3 is 14 residues. With 3 bases clipped from V and 4 bases from J, the junction kept 5 bases outside the gene matches. The CDR3 is CAISEPGTAYGYTF. For the CDR3, the DNA is TGTGCCATCAGTGAACCTGGGACAGCCTATGGCTACACCTTC.

J is TRBJ1-1 and V is TRBV4-2, with D perhaps matching TRBD1 (5 bases). The germline V and J ends were trimmed by 0 bases and 6 bases, with 17 bases remaining between them. The CDR3 has 16 residues. The germline V gene has CDR1 LGHNA and CDR2 YNFKEQ. In DNA form, the CDR3 reads TGTGCCAGCAGCCAAGAGGACTTTCTGGGGGACCCTGAAGCTTTCTTT. As protein: CASSQEDFLGDPEAFF.

The V call is TRBV5-5, the J call TRBJ2-1, with 13 bases lining up with TRBD2. The CDR3 consists of 16 residues. Losses at the gene ends were 4 bases for V and 7 bases for J; bases not matched to a gene: 8. Germline CDR1 SGHKS, CDR2 YYEKEE (reference sequence). CDR3 sequence: CASSPTSGGPSNEQFF. The CDR3 bases are TGTGCCAGCAGCCCGACTAGCGGGGGGCCTAGTAATGAGCAGTTCTTC. Filled out from reference TRBV5-5 and TRBJ2-1, the complete variable domain reads DAGVTQSPTHLIKTRGQQVTLRCSPISGHKSVSWYQQVLGQGPQFIFQYYEKEERGRGNFPDRFSARQFPNYSSELNVNALLLGDSALYLCASSPTSGGPSNEQFFGPGTRLTVL.

The rearrangement joins TRBV12-3 or TRBV12-4 to TRBJ1-1; D gene uncertain. This CDR3 spans 11 amino acids. Trimming stripped 3 bases from V and 7 bases from J, with 6 bases between. CDR3 residues: CASSFAYEAFF. The CDR3 nucleotides are TGTGCCAGCAGTTTTGCGTATGAAGCTTTCTTT.

The sample holds a few counts of this clonotype. This rearrangement joins TRBV4-2 to TRBJ1-4; D not certain. The V gene's germline CDR1 is LGHNA and CDR2 YNFKEQ. Between the trimmed V and J ends, which lost 4 bases and 0 bases, there was a span of 12 bases. The CDR3 runs to 16 residues. The CDR3 nucleotides are TGTGCCAGCAGCCCGCGCCGTGCTGCAACTAATGAAAAACTGTTTTTT. Amino acids: CASSPRRAATNEKLFF.

This clonotype was observed a single time. This sequence joins TRBV11-2 and TRBJ1-3; 8 bases agree with TRBD1. The J segment lost 3 bases and the V segment lost 5 bases, leaving 12 bases of the junction unmatched. Germline CDR1 is SGHAT and CDR2 is FQNNGV. The CDR3 spans 17 residues. CDR3 sequence: CASSPKTGASSGNTIYF. In DNA, the CDR3 is TGTGCCAGCAGCCCGAAGACAGGGGCATCAAGTGGAAACACCATATATTTT.

This clonotype was counted many times. The rearrangement joins TRBV7-2 to TRBJ1-6; D gene uncertain. Trimming stripped 3 bases from V and 0 bases from J, with 12 bases between. The length of the CDR3 is 17 residues. CDR1 and CDR2 (germline): SGHTA, FQGNSA. In DNA form, the CDR3 reads TGTGCCAGCAGCTTCCGGACGGAGATCTCCTATAATTCACCCCTCCACTTT. It encodes CASSFRTEISYNSPLHF.